The 20 T cell receptor beta chains below were found in one sample sequenced in a study of graft-versus-host responses after intestinal transplantation. The plating included some 200,000 irradiated, violet-dye-labeled stimulator cells together with some 200,000 CFSE-labeled responder cells. TCRdb's copy holds only in-frame clones and misses some; the assay was immunoSEQ multiplex PCR. The sample contains about 4,900 clones, 20% to 30% of which appear only once. The sequencing used alloreactive CD8+ T cells from a mixed lymphocyte reaction culture, collected before intestinal transplant. The subset: CFSE-low proliferating T cells sorted from approximately 6-day pre-transplant mixed lymphocyte reaction (GvH or HvG direction). These receptors were obtained from a human patient who received an intestinal transplant.

The J gene is TRBJ2-1, the V gene TRBV4-2, with a weak D call TRBD2 (5 bases). Germline V CDR1 and CDR2: LGHNA, YNFKEQ. The CDR3 is 16 amino acids. Trimming took 0 bases from V and 10 from J, leaving 19 bases between them. The CDR3 DNA reads as TGTGCCAGCAGCCAAGAAATGGTAGGGCCGGAGGTCGAGCAGTTCTTC. It translates to CASSQEMVGPEVEQFF.

For this clone: Compared with germline, one end of the junction differs, possibly owing to a read error. V gene TRBV30 combines with J gene TRBJ1-5; D remains ambiguous. The CDR3 has 13 amino acids. In germline, CDR1 is GTSNPN, CDR2 SVGIG (reference sequence). CDR3 nucleotides: TGTGCCTGTAGTGACTATATCAATCAGCCCCAGCATTTT. Translation: CACSDYINQPQHF.

In its sample, this clone is medium-sized (0.01 to 0.1%). The chain has TRBV2 and TRBJ2-1; 10 bases fit TRBD2. The CDR3 spans 16 residues. With V trimmed by 0 bases and J by 4 bases, 3 bases remained unmatched. The V gene's germline CDR1 is SNHLY and CDR2 FYNNEI. Written as DNA, the CDR3 is TGTGCCAGCAGTGAAGCTGGACTAGCGGTATACAATGAGCAGTTCTTC. Translation gives CASSEAGLAVYNEQFF.

The rearrangement links TRBV11-3 to TRBJ2-7, with D possibly being TRBD2 (6 bases). CDR1 and CDR2 (germline): SGHNT, YENEEA. Trimming took 8 bases from V and 1 from J, leaving 15 bases between them. The CDR3 spans 14 residues. The CDR3 region is CASQDQGLSYEQYF. In nucleotides, the CDR3 is TGTGCCAGCCAAGATCAGGGACTTTCCTACGAGCAGTACTTC.

This clone is medium-sized (0.01 to 0.1%) within its sample. The chain links TRBV7-9 to TRBJ2-5; 9 nucleotides match TRBD2. Germline V lookup: CDR1 SEHNR, CDR2 FQNEAQ (reference sequence). This CDR3 has 17 residues. The J segment lost 2 bases and the V segment lost 3 bases, leaving 10 bases of the junction unmatched. The CDR3 nucleotides read TGTGCCAGCAGCTTCCCAGGAGCGGGGGGCTTACAAGAGACCCAGTACTTC. Protein: CASSFPGAGGLQETQYF. Based on the CDR3 plus reference TRBV7-9 and TRBJ2-5, the full variable domain is DTGVSQNPRHKITKRGQNVTFRCDPISEHNRLYWYRQTLGQGPEFLTYFQNEAQLEKSRLLSDRFSAERPKGSFSTLEIQRTEQGDSAMYLCASSFPGAGGLQETQYFGPGTRLLVL.

The J gene is TRBJ2-6, the V gene TRBV9; D might be TRBD1 (6 bases). Trimming pared 3 bases from V and 0 bases from J, leaving 16 bases between. The CDR3 runs to 18 residues. CDR1 is SGDLS, CDR2 YYNGEE, per germline. The chain's CDR3 is CASSAPRTGSSGANVLTF. As DNA, the CDR3 is TGTGCCAGCAGCGCTCCCCGAACAGGGAGCTCTGGGGCCAACGTCCTGACTTTC.

This clone was observed a handful of times. This chain joins TRBV9 and TRBJ2-5, with a tentative D call TRBD2 (6 bases). The CDR3 is 14 residues long. V lost 2 bases and J 2 bases, leaving 10 bases between the germline ends. In germline, CDR1 is SGDLS, CDR2 YYNGEE. The CDR3 DNA is TGTGCCAGCAGCGTTGGGCTAGCGCAAGAGACCCAGTACTTC. This codes for CASSVGLAQETQYF.

By share, this clone ranks as large. The rearrangement links TRBV30 to TRBJ2-1, with D unclear. V was clipped by 2 bases and J by 6 bases, with 11 bases between them. There are 13 residues in the CDR3. Per the germline V gene, CDR1 is GTSNPN and CDR2 is SVGIG (reference sequence). The CDR3 reads CAWSLWSGNEQFF. The CDR3 DNA is TGTGCCTGGAGTCTCTGGTCGGGCAATGAGCAGTTCTTC.

This clone has only a few counts. This chain links TRBV7-6 with TRBJ2-7, with 8 nucleotides matching TRBD2. The ends lost 5 bases at V and 2 bases at J; junction bases unmatched: 2. CDR3 size: 13 residues. Looked up from germline, CDR1 is SGHVS and CDR2 is FNYEAQ. The CDR3 sequence: CASSQRETYEQYF. The DNA of the CDR3 is TGTGCCAGCAGCCAGCGGGAGACCTACGAGCAGTACTTC.

The V and J genes are TRBV6-8 and TRBJ2-1, with D possibly TRBD2 on 6 matching bases. The germline V gene has CDR1 MNHGY and CDR2 SAAAGT. V was pared by 2 bases and J by 6 bases, with 8 bases between. This CDR3 spans 13 amino acids. The CDR3, as DNA: TGTGCCAGCAGTTACGGGGGGAGCAATGAGCAGTTCTTC. Protein product: CASSYGGSNEQFF.

This clone is classed as medium-sized. The chain links TRBV6-5 to TRBJ2-7; 9 bases align to TRBD1. Germline CDR1 is MNHEY and CDR2 is SVGAGI. The V and J ends lost 6 bases and 4 bases, in that order; junction bases with no gene match: 7. This CDR3 contains 14 residues. The CDR3: CASSHGTGRYEQYF. CDR3 nucleotides: TGTGCCAGCAGCCACGGGACAGGGAGGTACGAGCAGTACTTC.

The chain combines TRBV4-1 with TRBJ2-7; D may be TRBD1 (6 bases). CDR1 and CDR2 (germline): MGHRA, YSYEKL. Trimming left V 0 bases short and J 5 bases short, with 8 bases between. There are 13 residues in the CDR3. Here the CDR3 reads CASSQDPGDEQYF. The DNA for the CDR3 is TGCGCCAGCAGCCAAGATCCAGGGGACGAGCAGTACTTC.

The chain uses TRBV29-1 and TRBJ2-5; D is unclear. Between the trimmed V and J ends, which lost 6 bases and 0 bases, there was a span of 8 bases. From germline, CDR1 is SQVTM and CDR2 ANQGSEA. The length of the CDR3 is 12 residues. DNA of the CDR3: TGCAGCGTGGCTGACTACCAAGAGACCCAGTACTTC. Translation: CSVADYQETQYF.

The chain has TRBV2 and TRBJ2-3; 10 nucleotides align to TRBD2. J gave up 7 bases and V 7 bases, and 11 bases lay outside the gene matches. The CDR3 spans 15 residues. The germline gives CDR1 SNHLY, CDR2 FYNNEI. CDR3: CASTLVTSGINTQYF. For the CDR3, the DNA is TGTGCCAGCACCTTAGTAACTAGCGGGATCAATACGCAGTATTTT.

V gene TRBV5-4 combines with J gene TRBJ2-3; 7 nucleotides match TRBD2. V gave up 1 base and J gave up 3 bases; unmatched junction bases: 5. The CDR3 has 15 residues. The V gene's germline CDR1 is SGHNT and CDR2 YYREEE (reference sequence). The CDR3 region is CASSLKGGATDTQYF. Written as DNA, the CDR3 is TGTGCCAGCAGCTTGAAGGGAGGGGCAACAGATACGCAGTATTTT.

This clone is judged medium-sized (0.01 to 0.1%). The chain employs TRBV30 and TRBJ1-2; no definite D call. The CDR3 is made up of 12 amino acids. Germline CDR1 reads GTSNPN; CDR2 reads SVGIG (reference sequence). Trimming took off 0 bases at V and 13 bases at J, with 15 bases between the two ends. The CDR3 reads CAWSVGGSFATF. Here the CDR3 DNA reads TGTGCCTGGAGTGTAGGAGGGAGCTTCGCCACCTTC.

The CDR3 loop is CASSLVGTASYEQYF. Here the CDR3 DNA reads TGTGCCAGCAGTTTAGTAGGGACAGCCTCCTACGAGCAGTACTTC. This chain uses TRBV27 with TRBJ2-7; 7 nucleotides agree with TRBD1. Trimming took 2 bases from V and 0 from J; bases not matched to a gene: 4. The CDR3 is 15 amino acids. CDR1 is MNHEY and CDR2 is SMNVEV in the germline V gene (reference sequence).

This clone showed up just a few times. The V gene is TRBV11-3, the J gene TRBJ2-3; TRBD1 agrees at 8 bases. The J segment lost 0 bases and the V segment lost 3 bases, leaving 5 bases of the junction unmatched. The CDR3 has 16 residues. CDR1 and CDR2 from the germline V gene are SGHNT and YENEEA. CDR3 DNA: TGTGCCAGCAGCTTCGGGACAGGTCCTAGCACAGATACGCAGTATTTT. Its protein is CASSFGTGPSTDTQYF.

The V call is TRBV6-5, the J call TRBJ1-2, with 7 bases that match TRBD1. This CDR3 region has 15 residues. The germline CDR1 and CDR2 sequences are MNHEY and SVGAGI. V was pared by 4 bases and J by 4 bases, with 9 bases of the junction left unmatched. The CDR3 sequence is CASSFGSGGGYGYTF. Here the CDR3 DNA reads TGTGCCAGCAGTTTTGGTTCAGGGGGGGGCTATGGCTACACCTTC.

As to this clone: The CDR3 does not end in the conserved phenylalanine or tryptophan, so this is likely a read error. The DNA is left out, because the CDR3 cannot be placed on it with certainty; the CDR3 is given as TCRdb lists it. The chain couples TRBV11-3 to TRBJ1-2. CDR1 is SGHNT, CDR2 YENEEA, per germline. Inclusive of both ends, the CDR3 amounts to 15 amino acids. CDR3 loop: CASSTLCDLGKTYGY.